One sample yielded the 32 T cell receptor beta chains listed below, sequenced in a study of blood T cell repertoires in COVID-19 (dated by TCRdb to 2020 to 2022). The library was built by means of the immunoSEQ multiplex PCR assay. TCRdb took over this immuneACCESS table, retaining in-frame rearrangements with V and J assigned. Such tables are incomplete; in checked studies, under half of the missing clones stem from an unresolved V gene, and the remainder is unexplained. In all, the sample holds approximately 92,000 clones, and roughly 84% of those were seen once. Clones ranked in the top ten supply roughly 2% of the sample. The sequencing input was peripheral blood. The receptors here all came from a man aged 65-85 years with active or convalescent COVID-19.

The rearrangement joins TRBV11-2 to TRBJ1-2, with D hard to call. The CDR3 covers 12 residues. Germline-derived CDR1 and CDR2 are SGHAT and FQNNGV. Trimming took 5 bases from V and 4 from J, leaving 8 bases between them. The CDR3 reads CASSKETYGYTF. The CDR3 DNA is TGTGCCAGCAGCAAGGAGACCTATGGCTACACCTTC.

This clone rates as medium-sized. The chain couples TRBV19 to TRBJ1-1; TRBD1 matches 9 bases. This CDR3 region has 16 residues. Germline V gives CDR1 LNHDA, CDR2 SQIVND (reference sequence). Trimming removed 6 bases from V and 3 bases from J; junction bases left unmatched: 11. The DNA of the CDR3 is TGTGCCAGTAGATCTGTGGGACAGGGTCGCGACACTGAAGCTTTCTTT. Amino acids: CASRSVGQGRDTEAFF.

The chain carries TRBV6-6 and TRBJ2-1; 11 bases are a match to TRBD2. The germline V gene encodes CDR1 MNHNY and CDR2 SVGAGI (reference sequence). CDR3 length: 15 amino acids. With 5 bases clipped from V and 5 bases from J, the junction kept 5 bases outside the gene matches. Here the CDR3 reads CASSGGTSGHNEQFF. The CDR3 DNA sequence: TGTGCCAGCAGTGGGGGGACTAGCGGACACAATGAGCAGTTCTTC.

The chain is built from TRBV18 and TRBJ2-7; tentative D call: TRBD1 (5 bases). Germline V gene data show CDR1 as KGHSH and CDR2 as LQKENI. CDR3 size: 15 residues. Trimming stripped 0 bases from V and 2 bases from J, with 11 bases between. CDR3 protein: CASSPPNPGPYEQYF. CDR3 nucleotides: TGTGCCAGCTCACCACCGAACCCAGGGCCCTACGAGCAGTACTTC.

The genes are TRBV7-2 and TRBJ1-1; D is unresolved. CDR1 and CDR2 (germline): SGHTA, FQGNSA. V lost 3 bases to trimming and J lost 3 bases, with 17 bases between them. The CDR3 is 16 residues long. CDR3 loop: CASSFGTWASHTEAFF. CDR3 DNA: TGTGCCAGCAGCTTCGGCACCTGGGCAAGTCACACTGAAGCTTTCTTT.

The CDR3 loop is CASSIRGTGHSPLHF. The DNA for the CDR3 is TGTGCCAGTAGTATTAGAGGGACAGGCCATTCACCCCTCCACTTT. This sequence joins TRBV19 and TRBJ1-6; TRBD1 matches 8 bases. There are 15 residues in the CDR3. The V gene's germline CDR1 is LNHDA and CDR2 SQIVND (reference sequence). V trimming: 3 bases; J trimming: 8 bases; junction bases outside the gene matches: 6. The complete variable domain, with remaining parts taken from reference TRBV19 and TRBJ1-6, reads DGGITQSPKYLFRKEGQNVTLSCEQNLNHDAMYWYRQDPGQGLRLIYYSQIVNDFQKGDIAEGYSVSREKKESFPLTVTSAQKNPTAFYLCASSIRGTGHSPLHFGNGTRLTVT.

The chain joins TRBV5-8 to TRBJ1-1; 9 bases align to TRBD1. The CDR3 sequence is 16 residues long. The germline gives CDR1 SGHTS, CDR2 YDEGEE. With V trimmed by 4 bases and J by 3 bases, 10 bases remained unmatched. The CDR3 spells CASSIRTGVGYTEAFF. The CDR3 nucleotides are TGTGCCAGCAGCATACGGACAGGGGTGGGGTACACTGAAGCTTTCTTT. Looking up the rest from reference TRBV5-8 and TRBJ1-1 gives the full variable domain: EAGVTQSPTHLIKTRGQQATLRCSPISGHTSVYWYQQALGLGLQFLLWYDEGEERNRGNFPPRFSGRQFPNYSSELNVNALELEDSALYLCASSIRTGVGYTEAFFGQGTRLTVV.

The chain employs TRBV7-2 and TRBJ1-2; 7 nucleotides line up with TRBD1. Germline V gene sequence: CDR1 SGHTA, CDR2 FQGNSA. V shed 10 bases and J 2 bases; nucleotides not matched to a gene: 7. The length of the CDR3 is 13 residues. The CDR3, as DNA: TGTGCCACGGGACAGCAACGAAACTATGGCTACACCTTC. Translated, it gives CATGQQRNYGYTF.

CDR3 sequence (DNA): TGTGCCAGCAGCCCAAAATTACCGGGACTAGCGGTTACAGATACGCAGTATTTT. Its protein product is CASSPKLPGLAVTDTQYF. The V call is TRBV14, the J call TRBJ2-3; 11 nucleotides align to TRBD2. The CDR3 loop spans 18 amino acids. Germline-derived CDR1 and CDR2 are SGHDN and FVKESK. The junction had 12 bases not matched to a gene; V was cut back by 4 bases and J by 3 bases.

The V call is TRBV19, the J call TRBJ1-1, with 7 bases aligning to TRBD1. The CDR3 contains 16 residues. The V gene's germline CDR1 is LNHDA and CDR2 SQIVND (reference sequence). The V segment lost 10 bases and the J segment 3 bases; nucleotides outside the gene matches: 17. The CDR3 bases are TGTGCCACCCGGACAGGCGACACCCTGGGGGACACTGAAGCTTTCTTT. Translating gives CATRTGDTLGDTEAFF.

The rearrangement links TRBV30 to TRBJ2-3; 7 bases align to TRBD1. Germline loops: CDR1 GTSNPN, CDR2 SVGIG (reference sequence). There are 13 residues in the CDR3. Germline trimming cut 0 bases from V and 4 bases from J; bases unmatched to any gene: 1. CDR3 protein: CAWSVGGPDTQYF. In nucleotides, the CDR3 is TGTGCCTGGAGTGTAGGGGGCCCAGATACGCAGTATTTT.

The rearrangement links TRBV11-3 to TRBJ2-1, with a tentative D call TRBD2 (7 bases). The CDR3 has 14 residues. Germline V gene sequence: CDR1 SGHNT, CDR2 YENEEA. Between the trimmed V and J ends, which lost 5 bases and 9 bases, there was a span of 17 bases. CDR3 nucleotide sequence: TGTGCCAGCAGCACGACTGCGGGGGCCACTGAGCAGTTCTTC. Translating gives CASSTTAGATEQFF. The variable domain in full, with the rest retrieved from reference TRBV11-3 and TRBJ2-1, is EAGVVQSPRYKIIEKKQPVAFWCNPISGHNTLYWYLQNLGQGPELLIRYENEEAVDDSQLPKDRFSAERLKGVDSTLKIQPAELGDSAVYLCASSTTAGATEQFFGPGTRLTVL.

The V and J genes are TRBV14 and TRBJ2-3, with TRBD2 matching over 9 bases. The CDR3 loop spans 15 amino acids. J lost 1 base, V lost 4 bases, and 3 bases had no gene match. Germline CDR1 SGHDN, CDR2 FVKESK. Written as DNA, the CDR3 is TGTGCCAGCAGCCTGCGGGGGGGCGGCACAGATACGCAGTATTTT. Amino acid sequence: CASSLRGGGTDTQYF.

The V call is TRBV27, the J call TRBJ1-6; TRBD1 matches 12 bases. CDR1 and CDR2 from the germline V gene are MNHEY and SMNVEV (reference sequence). CDR3 length equals 14 residues. Germline trimming cut 8 bases from V and 10 bases from J; bases unmatched to any gene: 6. CDR3 loop: CASRDRGPGSPLHF. CDR3 DNA sequence: TGTGCCAGCCGGGACAGGGGGCCGGGGTCACCCCTCCACTTT.

V gene TRBV5-1 combines with J gene TRBJ2-1; TRBD1 agrees at 9 bases. V shed 4 bases and J 6 bases; nucleotides not matched to a gene: 8. Per the germline V gene, CDR1 is SGHRS and CDR2 is YFSETQ. The CDR3 runs to 15 residues. This CDR3 is CASSPGDRESNEQFF. The CDR3 DNA reads TGCGCCAGCAGCCCCGGGGACAGGGAAAGCAATGAGCAGTTCTTC.

The chain employs TRBV29-1 and TRBJ2-1; weak D call: TRBD2 (6 bases). Germline V gives CDR1 SQVTM, CDR2 ANQGSEA. The CDR3 has 14 residues. V lost 6 bases, J lost 7 bases, and 19 bases lay in between. The CDR3 nucleotides read TGCAGCGTCCGGATCGGACTAAATTGGAATGAGCAGTTCTTC. Its translation: CSVRIGLNWNEQFF.

This clone was observed a handful of times. This rearrangement joins TRBV18 to TRBJ1-3; TRBD1 agrees at 7 bases. Germline assignment: CDR1 KGHSH and CDR2 LQKENI. The CDR3 runs to 15 residues. J was trimmed by 2 bases and V by 3 bases; bases with no gene match: 4. CDR3 in DNA: TGTGCCAGCTCACCCGCACAGGGGCCTGGAAACACCATATATTTT. Protein sequence: CASSPAQGPGNTIYF.

This clone has only one observation. V is TRBV7-3 and J is TRBJ1-6, with D possibly being TRBD1 (5 bases). The V and J ends lost 5 bases and 6 bases respectively, with 11 bases between them. CDR1 is SGHTA and CDR2 is FQGTGA in the germline V gene. The CDR3 contains 14 residues. As DNA, the CDR3 is TGTGCCAGCAGCGCAGGGTCAAGTAATTCACCCCTCCACTTT. Translation: CASSAGSSNSPLHF.

This rearrangement joins TRBV10-1 to TRBJ2-3; a possible D gene is TRBD2 (5 bases). Germline V lookup: CDR1 WNHNN, CDR2 SYGVQD (reference sequence). V was cut by 10 bases and J by 4 bases, with 18 bases left in between. This CDR3 comprises 14 residues. DNA of the CDR3: TGCGCCACCCGGGTGGGGTGCGGGCCAGATACGCAGTATTTT. Protein sequence: CATRVGCGPDTQYF.

This chain joins TRBV9 and TRBJ1-6; no definite D call. This CDR3 has 15 residues. Trimming took off 3 bases at V and 10 bases at J, with 17 bases between the two ends. The germline V gene has CDR1 SGDLS and CDR2 YYNGEE. The CDR3 loop reads CASSASAGIPSPLHF. CDR3 nucleotides: TGTGCCAGCAGCGCCTCTGCGGGAATCCCATCACCCCTCCACTTT.

The rearrangement joins TRBV19 to TRBJ1-4; no firm D call. The V gene's germline CDR1 is LNHDA and CDR2 SQIVND (reference sequence). The CDR3 runs to 11 residues. The V and J ends lost 6 bases and 6 bases respectively, with 5 bases between them. The CDR3 spells CASRLYEKLFF. DNA for the CDR3: TGTGCCAGTAGACTCTATGAAAAACTGTTTTTT.

As DNA, the CDR3 is TGTGCCAGCTCACGACAGGGGACCGATAATTCACCCCTCCACTTT. Translating it yields CASSRQGTDNSPLHF. V usage is TRBV18 and J usage is TRBJ1-6; 8 nucleotides agree with TRBD1. The trim removed 4 bases at V and 5 bases at J, leaving 4 bases unmatched. Per germline, CDR1 KGHSH and CDR2 LQKENI. CDR3 length: 15 residues.

The rearrangement links TRBV30 to TRBJ1-4, with D hard to call. Per the germline V gene, CDR1 is GTSNPN and CDR2 is SVGIG (reference sequence). The CDR3 is 11 residues long. V lost 3 bases, J lost 8 bases, and 7 bases lay in between. The CDR3 protein is CAWRSQEKLFF. The CDR3 region has the DNA TGTGCCTGGAGGTCACAGGAAAAACTGTTTTTT.

The chain is built from TRBV30 and TRBJ1-5; D possibly corresponds to TRBD1 (5 bases). CDR1 and CDR2 from the germline V gene are GTSNPN and SVGIG (reference sequence). Trimming left V 0 bases short and J 2 bases short, with 11 bases between. This CDR3 contains 15 residues. The CDR3, as DNA: TGTGCCTGGAGTGTACGGGCGGGGGGCAATCAGCCCCAGCATTTT. Protein sequence: CAWSVRAGGNQPQHF.

The chain combines TRBV3-1 (or the pseudogene TRBV3-2) with TRBJ2-5, with TRBD1 matching over 8 bases. The J segment lost 0 bases and the V segment lost 5 bases, leaving 2 bases of the junction unmatched. CDR1 is LGHDT and CDR2 is YNNKEL in the germline V gene (reference sequence). The length of the CDR3 is 14 residues. CDR3 in amino acids: CASSTQGDQETQYF. Written as DNA, the CDR3 is TGTGCCAGCAGCACACAGGGGGACCAAGAGACCCAGTACTTC.

The chain links TRBV5-4 to TRBJ2-5, with 11 bases matching TRBD2. The V gene's germline CDR1 is SGHNT and CDR2 YYREEE (reference sequence). V trimming: 5 bases; J trimming: 2 bases; junction bases outside the gene matches: 5. The CDR3 has 15 residues. This CDR3 reads CASRLAGGRQETQYF. The DNA for the CDR3 is TGTGCCAGCAGATTAGCGGGGGGGAGGCAAGAGACCCAGTACTTC.

The chain combines TRBV5-4 with TRBJ1-2, with TRBD1 identical over 9 bases. The CDR3 covers 13 residues. J gave up 6 bases and V 5 bases, and 5 bases lay outside the gene matches. Germline values: CDR1 SGHNT, CDR2 YYREEE (reference sequence). The CDR3 spells CASSYTGGDGYTF. The CDR3 nucleotides read TGTGCCAGCAGTTACACAGGGGGCGATGGCTACACCTTC.

The chain joins TRBV5-1 to TRBJ2-2; D gene unclear. This CDR3 has 14 amino acids. The germline V gene encodes CDR1 SGHRS and CDR2 YFSETQ. V lost 0 bases, J lost 4 bases, and 7 bases lay in between. The DNA for the CDR3 is TGCGCCAGCAGCTTGGGGCGGCCCACCGGGGAGCTGTTTTTT. Translated: CASSLGRPTGELFF.

This clone was observed a single time. The chain joins TRBV6-2 or TRBV6-3 to TRBJ1-5, with D possibly matching TRBD1 (5 bases). Germline values: CDR1 MNHEY, CDR2 SVGEGT. The CDR3 extends over 16 amino acids. Trimming took off 0 bases at V and 9 bases at J, with 18 bases between the two ends. CDR3 loop: CASSYSGRAQEWPQHF. DNA for the CDR3: TGTGCCAGCAGTTACTCCGGCAGGGCCCAAGAGTGGCCCCAGCATTTT.

This clone has more than one count but fewer than ten. The rearrangement uses TRBV3-1 (or the pseudogene TRBV3-2) and TRBJ1-5; 10 bases are a match to TRBD1. V dropped 1 base and J dropped 4; count of bases not matched to a gene: 7. Germline lookup yields CDR1 LGHDT and CDR2 YNNKEL (reference sequence). This CDR3 is built from 17 residues. CDR3: CASSQGGQGRDNQPQHF. CDR3 coding DNA: TGTGCCAGCAGCCAAGGGGGACAGGGGAGGGATAATCAGCCCCAGCATTTT.

This clone has more than one count but fewer than ten. The chain couples TRBV28 to TRBJ2-2, with 7 bases identical to TRBD1. The CDR3 is 16 residues long. The germline CDR1 and CDR2 sequences are MDHEN and SYDVKM. V dropped 6 bases and J dropped 3; count of bases not matched to a gene: 10. The CDR3 protein is CASSRARDRYTGELFF. CDR3 coding DNA: TGTGCCAGCAGCCGCGCCCGGGACAGATACACCGGGGAGCTGTTTTTT.

This clone appeared a few times. This chain connects TRBV10-3 to TRBJ2-7, with TRBD1 identical over 7 bases. The CDR3 runs 14 residues. The V gene end was trimmed by 6 bases and the J gene end by 1 base; junction bases not matched to a gene: 6. Germline lookup yields CDR1 ENHRY and CDR2 SYGVKD. The CDR3 loop reads CAIRSGQLSYEQYF. The CDR3 nucleotides read TGTGCCATCAGATCGGGACAGCTATCCTACGAGCAGTACTTC.